This T cell receptor (beta chain) is from a study of CD8 T cells in ankylosing spondylitis. General study results and limits: Disease-associated clones were reportedly significantly overrepresented in matched ankylosing spondylitis synovial fluid. A TCR beta motif of eight or nine highly homologous variants seemed to mark ankylosing spondylitis blood. Past research had described some motif variants in reactive arthritis synovial fluid and blood.

A quantitative 5'-RACE method, one with molecular barcodes, was used to make TCR beta libraries. TCRdb re-analysed the 5' RACE reads in MiXCR, keeping a single row per CDR3 protein. Altogether 700,000 to 850,000 distinct CDR3 sequences are present, roughly 10% being singletons, with the ten largest covering 0.51%. In this sample, this clonotype turned up a few times. The antigen is not known. This sequence was found in a male donor with ankylosing spondylitis. Sequencing input: blood, either unsorted or a sorted T cell fraction (not recorded which).

The CDR3 sequence is CASSLEMVGRDTQYF. As DNA, the CDR3 is TGTGCCAGCAGCTTAGAAATGGTGGGCCGGGATACGCAGTATTTT. This chain joins TRBV7-2 and TRBJ2-3; no firm D call. V lost 1 base, J lost 6 bases, and 14 bases lay in between. This CDR3 is 15 amino acids long. Germline V lookup: CDR1 SGHTA, CDR2 FQGNSA.